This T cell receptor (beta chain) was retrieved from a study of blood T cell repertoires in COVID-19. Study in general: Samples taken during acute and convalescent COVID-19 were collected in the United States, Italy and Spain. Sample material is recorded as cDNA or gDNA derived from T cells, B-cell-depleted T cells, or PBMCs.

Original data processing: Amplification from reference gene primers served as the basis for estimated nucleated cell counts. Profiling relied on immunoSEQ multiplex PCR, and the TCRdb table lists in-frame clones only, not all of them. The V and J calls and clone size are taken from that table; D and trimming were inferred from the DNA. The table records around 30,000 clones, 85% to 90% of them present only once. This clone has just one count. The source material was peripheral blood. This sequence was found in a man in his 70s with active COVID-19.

CDR3 sequence reads: CASSHRTGNGELFF. CDR3 sequence (DNA): TGTGCCAGCAGCCATAGGACAGGGAACGGGGAGCTGTTTTTT. The V gene is TRBV3-1 (or the pseudogene TRBV3-2), the J gene TRBJ2-2, with TRBD1 matching 8 bases. The V and J ends lost 3 bases and 7 bases, in that order; junction bases with no gene match: 4. Per germline, CDR1 LGHDT and CDR2 YNNKEL (reference sequence). CDR3 length: 14 amino acids.